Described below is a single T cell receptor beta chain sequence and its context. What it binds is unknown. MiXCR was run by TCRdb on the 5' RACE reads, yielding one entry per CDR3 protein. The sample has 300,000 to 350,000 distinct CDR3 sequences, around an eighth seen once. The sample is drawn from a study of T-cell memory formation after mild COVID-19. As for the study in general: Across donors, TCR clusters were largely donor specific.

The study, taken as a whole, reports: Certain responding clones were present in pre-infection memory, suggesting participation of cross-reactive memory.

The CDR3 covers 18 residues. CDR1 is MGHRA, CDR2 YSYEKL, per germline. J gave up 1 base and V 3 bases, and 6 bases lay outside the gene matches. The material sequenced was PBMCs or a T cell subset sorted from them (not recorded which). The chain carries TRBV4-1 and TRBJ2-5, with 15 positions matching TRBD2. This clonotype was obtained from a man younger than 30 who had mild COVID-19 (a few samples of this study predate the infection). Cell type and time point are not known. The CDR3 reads CASSHPGLAGGIQETQYF. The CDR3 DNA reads TGCGCCAGCAGCCATCCGGGACTAGCGGGGGGCATCCAAGAGACCCAGTACTTC.